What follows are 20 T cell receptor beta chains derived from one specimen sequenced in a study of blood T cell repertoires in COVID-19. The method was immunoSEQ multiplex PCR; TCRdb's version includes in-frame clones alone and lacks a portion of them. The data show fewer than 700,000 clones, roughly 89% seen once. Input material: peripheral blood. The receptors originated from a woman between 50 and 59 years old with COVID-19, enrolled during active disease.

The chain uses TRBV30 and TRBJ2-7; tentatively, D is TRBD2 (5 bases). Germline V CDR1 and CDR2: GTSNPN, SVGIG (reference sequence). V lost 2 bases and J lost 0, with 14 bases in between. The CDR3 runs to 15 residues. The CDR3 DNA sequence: TGTGCCTGGAGTCCCCGGCGGGTGAGCTCCTACGAGCAGTACTTC. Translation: CAWSPRRVSSYEQYF.

The CDR3 DNA reads TGTGCCAGCAGGAATTTGAGGGATGAGCAGTTCTTC. Translated: CASRNLRDEQFF. The chain links TRBV3-1 (or the pseudogene TRBV3-2) to TRBJ2-1, with a tentative D call TRBD2 (5 bases). Germline V CDR1 and CDR2: LGHDT, YNNKEL (reference sequence). Deletions cut 6 bases from V and 8 bases from J, with 11 bases between. CDR3 length: 12 amino acids.

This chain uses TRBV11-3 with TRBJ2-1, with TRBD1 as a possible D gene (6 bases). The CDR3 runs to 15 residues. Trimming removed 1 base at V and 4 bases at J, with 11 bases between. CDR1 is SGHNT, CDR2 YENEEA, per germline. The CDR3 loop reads CASSLVAGAYNEQFF. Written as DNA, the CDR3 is TGTGCCAGCAGCTTAGTCGCAGGGGCTTACAATGAGCAGTTCTTC. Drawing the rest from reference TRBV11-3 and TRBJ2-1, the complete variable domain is EAGVVQSPRYKIIEKKQPVAFWCNPISGHNTLYWYLQNLGQGPELLIRYENEEAVDDSQLPKDRFSAERLKGVDSTLKIQPAELGDSAVYLCASSLVAGAYNEQFFGPGTRLTVL.

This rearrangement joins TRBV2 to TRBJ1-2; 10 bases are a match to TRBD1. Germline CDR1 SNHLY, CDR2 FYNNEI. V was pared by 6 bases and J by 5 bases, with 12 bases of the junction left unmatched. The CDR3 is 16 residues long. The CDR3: CASRTDRGISFYGYTF. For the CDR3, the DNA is TGTGCCAGCAGGACGGACAGGGGGATCAGCTTTTATGGCTACACCTTC.

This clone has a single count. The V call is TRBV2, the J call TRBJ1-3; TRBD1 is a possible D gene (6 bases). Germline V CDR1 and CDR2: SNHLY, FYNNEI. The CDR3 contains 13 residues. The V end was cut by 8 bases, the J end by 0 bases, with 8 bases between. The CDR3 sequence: CASEGDSGNTIYF. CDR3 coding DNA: TGTGCCAGCGAGGGGGACTCTGGAAACACCATATATTTT. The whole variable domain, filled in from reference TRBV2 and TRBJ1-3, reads EPEVTQTPSHQVTQMGQEVILRCVPISNHLYFYWYRQILGQKVEFLVSFYNNEISEKSEIFDDQFSVERPDGSNFTLKIRSTKLEDSAMYFCASEGDSGNTIYFGEGSWLTVV.

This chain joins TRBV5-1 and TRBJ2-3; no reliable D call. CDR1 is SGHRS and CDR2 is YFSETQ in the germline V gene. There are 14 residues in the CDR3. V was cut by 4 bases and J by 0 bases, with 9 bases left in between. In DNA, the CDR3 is TGCGCCAGCAGCCCACAACCGAGCACAGATACGCAGTATTTT. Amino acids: CASSPQPSTDTQYF. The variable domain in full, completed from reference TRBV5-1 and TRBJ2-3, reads KAGVTQTPRYLIKTRGQQVTLSCSPISGHRSVSWYQQTPGQGLQFLFEYFSETQRNKGNFPGRFSGRQFSNSRSEMNVSTLELGDSALYLCASSPQPSTDTQYFGPGTRLTVL.

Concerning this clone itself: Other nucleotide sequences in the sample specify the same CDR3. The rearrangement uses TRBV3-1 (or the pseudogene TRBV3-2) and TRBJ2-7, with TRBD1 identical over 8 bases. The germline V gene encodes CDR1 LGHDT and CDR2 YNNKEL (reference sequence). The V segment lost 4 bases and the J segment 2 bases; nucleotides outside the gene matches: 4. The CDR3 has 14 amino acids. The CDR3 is CASSPGQGTYEQYF. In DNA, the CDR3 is TGTGCCAGCAGCCCCGGACAGGGAACCTACGAGCAGTACTTC.

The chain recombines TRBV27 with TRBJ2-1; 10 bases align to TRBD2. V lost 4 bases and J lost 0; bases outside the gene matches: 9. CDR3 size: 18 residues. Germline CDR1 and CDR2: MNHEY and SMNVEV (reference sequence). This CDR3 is CASSYLAGDSSSYNEQFF. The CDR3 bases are TGTGCCAGCAGTTACCTAGCGGGGGATTCGAGCTCCTACAATGAGCAGTTCTTC.

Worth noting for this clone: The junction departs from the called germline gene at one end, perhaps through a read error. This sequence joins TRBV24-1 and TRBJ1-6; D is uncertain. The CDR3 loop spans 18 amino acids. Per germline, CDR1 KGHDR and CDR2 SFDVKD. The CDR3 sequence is CPTSHHPHTTLRNSPLHF. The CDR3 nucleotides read TGTCCCACCAGTCACCACCCGCACACGACTCTACGCAATTCACCCCTCCACTTT.

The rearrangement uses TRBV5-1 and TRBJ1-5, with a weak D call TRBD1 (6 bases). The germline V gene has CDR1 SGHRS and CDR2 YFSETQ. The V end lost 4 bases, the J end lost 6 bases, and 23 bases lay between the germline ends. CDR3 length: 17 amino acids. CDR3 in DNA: TGCGCCAGCAGCCGAGGCCCCAACAGGGTTGATGGTCAGCCCCAGCATTTT. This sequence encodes CASSRGPNRVDGQPQHF.

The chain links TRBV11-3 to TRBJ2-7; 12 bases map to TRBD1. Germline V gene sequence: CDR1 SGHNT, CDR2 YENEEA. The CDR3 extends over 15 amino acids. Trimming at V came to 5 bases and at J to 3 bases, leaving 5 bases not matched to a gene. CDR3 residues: CASSPGTGGGYEQYF. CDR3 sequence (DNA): TGTGCCAGCAGCCCTGGGACAGGGGGCGGCTACGAGCAGTACTTC.

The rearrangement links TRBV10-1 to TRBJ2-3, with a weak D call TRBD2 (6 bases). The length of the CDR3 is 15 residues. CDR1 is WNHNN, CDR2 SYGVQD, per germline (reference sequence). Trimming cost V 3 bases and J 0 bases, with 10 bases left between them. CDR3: CASSEGTPSTDTQYF. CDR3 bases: TGCGCCAGCAGTGAAGGGACTCCTAGCACAGATACGCAGTATTTT.

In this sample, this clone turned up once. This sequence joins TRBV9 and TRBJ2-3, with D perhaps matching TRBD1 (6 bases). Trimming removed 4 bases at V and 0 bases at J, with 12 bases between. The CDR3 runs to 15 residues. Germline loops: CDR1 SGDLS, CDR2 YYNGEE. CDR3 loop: CASSSRTASTDTQYF. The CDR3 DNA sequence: TGTGCCAGCAGCTCCCGGACAGCTAGCACAGATACGCAGTATTTT.

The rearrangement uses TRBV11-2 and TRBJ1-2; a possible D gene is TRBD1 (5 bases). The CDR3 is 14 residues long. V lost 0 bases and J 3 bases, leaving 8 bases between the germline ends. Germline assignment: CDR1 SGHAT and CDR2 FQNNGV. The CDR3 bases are TGTGCCAGCAGCTTAGACCCGGGGGACTATGGCTACACCTTC. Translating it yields CASSLDPGDYGYTF.

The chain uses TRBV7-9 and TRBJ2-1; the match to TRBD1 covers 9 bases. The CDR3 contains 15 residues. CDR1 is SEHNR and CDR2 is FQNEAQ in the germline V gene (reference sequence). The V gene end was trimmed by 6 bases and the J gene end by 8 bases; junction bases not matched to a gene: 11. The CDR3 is CASRHRDRVNDEQFF. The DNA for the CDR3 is TGTGCCAGCAGACATAGGGACAGGGTCAACGATGAGCAGTTCTTC.

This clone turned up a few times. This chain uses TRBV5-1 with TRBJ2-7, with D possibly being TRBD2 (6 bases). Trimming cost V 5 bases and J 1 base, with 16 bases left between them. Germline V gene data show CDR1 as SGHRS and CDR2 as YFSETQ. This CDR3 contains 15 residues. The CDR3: CASRSSGTSSYEQYF. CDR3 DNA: TGCGCCAGCAGGTCCTCCGGGACTTCTTCCTACGAGCAGTACTTC.

The CDR3 DNA reads as TGCAGCGTTGGAGGGGGCGCCTGGGAGCAGTTCTTC. Translated, it gives CSVGGGAWEQFF. This rearrangement joins TRBV29-1 to TRBJ2-1; 7 nucleotides match TRBD1. CDR1 is SQVTM, CDR2 ANQGSEA, per germline. This CDR3 comprises 12 residues. Trimming cost V 4 bases and J 10 bases; bases outside gene matches: 7.

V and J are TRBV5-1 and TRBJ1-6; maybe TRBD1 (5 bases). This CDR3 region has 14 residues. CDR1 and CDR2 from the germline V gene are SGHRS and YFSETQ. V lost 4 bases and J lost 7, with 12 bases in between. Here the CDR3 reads CASSGGHTNSPLHF. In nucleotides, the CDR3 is TGCGCCAGCAGCGGTGGACATACGAATTCACCCCTCCACTTT.

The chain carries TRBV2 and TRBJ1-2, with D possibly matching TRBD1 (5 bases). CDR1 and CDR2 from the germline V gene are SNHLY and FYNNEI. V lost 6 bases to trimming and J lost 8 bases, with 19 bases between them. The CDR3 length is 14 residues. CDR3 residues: CASSLLTGFEGYTF. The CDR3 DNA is TGTGCCAGCAGCCTCCTAACAGGATTTGAGGGCTACACCTTC. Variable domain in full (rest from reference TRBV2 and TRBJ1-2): EPEVTQTPSHQVTQMGQEVILRCVPISNHLYFYWYRQILGQKVEFLVSFYNNEISEKSEIFDDQFSVERPDGSNFTLKIRSTKLEDSAMYFCASSLLTGFEGYTFGSGTRLTVV.

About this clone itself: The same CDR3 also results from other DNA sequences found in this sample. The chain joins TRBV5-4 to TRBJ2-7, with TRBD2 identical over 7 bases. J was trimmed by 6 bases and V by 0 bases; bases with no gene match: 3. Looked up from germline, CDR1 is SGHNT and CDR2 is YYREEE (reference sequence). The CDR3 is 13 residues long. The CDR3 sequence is CASSLVSGGEQYF. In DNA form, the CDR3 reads TGTGCCAGCAGCTTGGTTTCGGGGGGCGAGCAGTACTTC.